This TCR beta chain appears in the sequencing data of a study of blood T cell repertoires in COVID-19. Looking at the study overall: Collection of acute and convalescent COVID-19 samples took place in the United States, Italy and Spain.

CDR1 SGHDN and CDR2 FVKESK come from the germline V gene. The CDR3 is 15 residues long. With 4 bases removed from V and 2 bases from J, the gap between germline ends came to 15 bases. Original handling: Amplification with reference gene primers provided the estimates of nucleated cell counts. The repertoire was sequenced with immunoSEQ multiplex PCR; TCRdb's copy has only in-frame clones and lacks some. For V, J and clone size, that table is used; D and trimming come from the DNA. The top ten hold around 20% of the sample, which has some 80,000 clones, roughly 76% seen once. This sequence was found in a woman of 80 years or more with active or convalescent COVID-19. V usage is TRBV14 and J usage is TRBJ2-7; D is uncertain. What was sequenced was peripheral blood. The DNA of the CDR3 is TGTGCCAGCAGCCCCCTCGGGTCGTTCACCTACGAGCAGTACTTC. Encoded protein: CASSPLGSFTYEQYF. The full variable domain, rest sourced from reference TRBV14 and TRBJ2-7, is EAGVTQFPSHSVIEKGQTVTLRCDPISGHDNLYWYRRVMGKEIKFLLHFVKESKQDESGMPNNRFLAERTGGTYSTLKVQPAELEDSGVYFCASSPLGSFTYEQYFGPGTRLTVT.